The 27 T cell receptor beta chains listed next were all sequenced from one sample in a study of shared clonotypes between healthy human individuals. Generated by immunoSEQ multiplex PCR, the TCRdb table keeps only in-frame clones and is missing some. The sample holds about 490,000 clones, 70% to 80% seen once. Material for sequencing was PBMCs. The source is a woman in her forties in good health. Some clones in this sample may be carry-over from other donors' samples.

V usage is TRBV6-1 and J usage is TRBJ2-1; 8 positions agree with TRBD2. V trimming: 4 bases; J trimming: 0 bases; junction bases outside the gene matches: 5. CDR3 length equals 16 residues. In germline, CDR1 is MNHNS, CDR2 SASEGT. CDR3 DNA: TGTGCCAGCAGTGCACGGGGGGGACTCTCCTACAATGAGCAGTTCTTC. Encoded protein: CASSARGGLSYNEQFF.

This chain links TRBV10-1 with TRBJ1-2; no firm D call. The CDR3 has 14 amino acids. Germline values: CDR1 WNHNN, CDR2 SYGVQD (reference sequence). Trimming pared 2 bases from V and 5 bases from J, leaving 12 bases between. The CDR3 here is CASSEAGIDYGYTF. CDR3 DNA: TGCGCCAGCAGTGAGGCCGGGATCGATTATGGCTACACCTTC.

This clone occurred a few times. The rearrangement uses TRBV29-1 and TRBJ1-2, with no clear D. Germline assignment: CDR1 SQVTM and CDR2 ANQGSEA. Trimming stripped 5 bases from V and 8 bases from J, with 18 bases between. The CDR3 consists of 13 residues. CDR3 in DNA: TGCAGCGTTCCCCTAGGTGCGATAAGGGGCTACACCTTC. It encodes CSVPLGAIRGYTF.

This clone has just a few counts. This rearrangement joins TRBV11-2 to TRBJ1-1, with TRBD1 matching 8 bases. The CDR3 covers 14 residues. Germline CDR1 is SGHAT and CDR2 is FQNNGV. V trimming: 4 bases; J trimming: 5 bases; junction bases outside the gene matches: 6. The CDR3 DNA follows: TGTGCCAGCAGCTCCACAGGGGGAAGGACTGAAGCTTTCTTT. Protein sequence: CASSSTGGRTEAFF.

The rearrangement links TRBV28 to TRBJ1-5; D unclear. Germline V gives CDR1 MDHEN, CDR2 SYDVKM. This CDR3 comprises 18 residues. V lost 5 bases, J lost 6 bases, and 26 bases lay in between. CDR3 residues: CASSPNYAPFPGVQPQHF. In DNA form, the CDR3 reads TGTGCCAGCAGTCCAAATTACGCCCCTTTCCCTGGAGTTCAGCCCCAGCATTTT.

This chain connects TRBV27 to TRBJ1-1; D unclear. Trimming took off 3 bases at V and 2 bases at J, with 10 bases between the two ends. The CDR3 is made up of 14 amino acids. The germline V gene encodes CDR1 MNHEY and CDR2 SMNVEV (reference sequence). The CDR3 sequence is CASSFGSTNTEAFF. The CDR3 coding sequence is TGTGCCAGCAGTTTTGGCAGTACTAACACTGAAGCTTTCTTT.

This clone has ten or more counts. The rearrangement links TRBV11-2 to TRBJ1-1; 11 bases match TRBD1. CDR3 length equals 14 residues. J was trimmed by 4 bases and V by 3 bases; bases with no gene match: 1. Germline loops: CDR1 SGHAT, CDR2 FQNNGV. CDR3 sequence: CASSFGQGATEAFF. CDR3 DNA sequence: TGTGCCAGCAGCTTTGGACAGGGGGCCACTGAAGCTTTCTTT.

For the CDR3, the DNA is TGTGCCAGCAGCACCGGACAGGCGGCGACCCAGTACTTC. This codes for CASSTGQAATQYF. The chain is built from TRBV11-2 and TRBJ2-5; 7 bases are shared with TRBD1. CDR1 and CDR2 from the germline V gene are SGHAT and FQNNGV. J lost 7 bases, V lost 5 bases, and 7 bases had no gene match. This CDR3 has 13 amino acids. Using reference TRBV11-2 and TRBJ2-5 for the parts outside the CDR3, the full variable domain is EAGVAQSPRYKIIEKRQSVAFWCNPISGHATLYWYQQILGQGPKLLIQFQNNGVVDDSQLPKDRFSAERLKGVDSTLKIQPAKLEDSAVYLCASSTGQAATQYFGPGTRLLVL.

This chain links TRBV4-1 with TRBJ2-7, with D perhaps TRBD1 (6 bases). Germline V lookup: CDR1 MGHRA, CDR2 YSYEKL. V lost 0 bases and J lost 3, with 21 bases in between. There are 18 residues in the CDR3. The CDR3 coding sequence is TGCGCCAGCAGCCAAGAGAGGGGATTTACGGGACACGACTACGAGCAGTACTTC. It is translated as CASSQERGFTGHDYEQYF.

The genes are TRBV6-1 and TRBJ2-7, with 10 bases identical to TRBD2. Germline V gene lookup returns CDR1 MNHNS and CDR2 SASEGT. Germline trimming cut 0 bases from V and 2 bases from J; bases unmatched to any gene: 4. CDR3 length equals 16 residues. CDR3: CASSEAGSGRTYEQYF. CDR3 in DNA: TGTGCCAGCAGTGAAGCTGGTAGCGGGAGGACCTACGAGCAGTACTTC.

The gene calls are TRBV6-6 and TRBJ2-7; 8 positions match TRBD2. The germline gives CDR1 MNHNY, CDR2 SVGAGI (reference sequence). V lost 3 bases and J lost 1; bases outside the gene matches: 5. The CDR3 totals 15 residues. The DNA of the CDR3 is TGTGCCAGCAGTTATATTAGCGGGGTGTCCTACGAGCAGTACTTC. It translates to CASSYISGVSYEQYF.

This sequence joins TRBV9 and TRBJ2-7; 7 positions match TRBD1. The CDR3 covers 16 residues. The V gene's germline CDR1 is SGDLS and CDR2 YYNGEE. V dropped 4 bases and J dropped 0; count of bases not matched to a gene: 10. The CDR3: CASSSSGGRASYEQYF. The CDR3 DNA sequence: TGTGCCAGCAGCTCCTCAGGGGGTCGGGCCTCCTACGAGCAGTACTTC.

J is TRBJ1-4 and V is TRBV11-2, with 7 positions matching TRBD1. After removal of 3 bases from V and 3 bases from J, the junction contained 10 bases not matched to a gene. Germline V lookup: CDR1 SGHAT, CDR2 FQNNGV. The CDR3 contains 17 residues. The chain's CDR3 is CASSFAHPGGSNEKLFF. The CDR3 nucleotides read TGTGCCAGCAGCTTCGCCCACCCAGGGGGATCTAATGAAAAACTGTTTTTT.

This sequence joins TRBV7-9 and TRBJ2-5; 8 bases are a match to TRBD1. This CDR3 spans 13 amino acids. V was pared by 7 bases and J by 5 bases, with 6 bases of the junction left unmatched. Germline V gene data show CDR1 as SEHNR and CDR2 as FQNEAQ (reference sequence). Here the CDR3 reads CASTITGGETQYF. The CDR3 nucleotides are TGTGCCAGCACCATTACAGGGGGGGAGACCCAGTACTTC.

The chain couples TRBV7-8 to TRBJ1-1; perhaps TRBD1 as D (5 bases). Trimming pared 3 bases from V and 8 bases from J, leaving 19 bases between. There are 15 residues in the CDR3. The germline V gene encodes CDR1 SGHVS and CDR2 FQNEAQ. The CDR3 loop is CASSFVNPGLGEAFF. CDR3 bases: TGTGCCAGCAGCTTCGTGAATCCGGGACTCGGGGAAGCTTTCTTT.

V usage is TRBV5-5 and J usage is TRBJ2-7; 8 nucleotides align to TRBD2. The J segment lost 6 bases and the V segment lost 2 bases, leaving 7 bases of the junction unmatched. The CDR3 sequence is 14 residues long. Germline assignment: CDR1 SGHKS and CDR2 YYEKEE (reference sequence). The CDR3 loop reads CASSFERETFEQYF. The CDR3 DNA reads as TGTGCCAGCAGCTTCGAGCGGGAGACTTTCGAGCAGTACTTC.

V gene TRBV5-6 combines with J gene TRBJ2-3; possible D gene TRBD1, 6 bases. V shed 0 bases and J shed 6 bases, with 11 bases lying between them. This CDR3 spans 14 amino acids. Germline V gene sequence: CDR1 SGHDT, CDR2 YYEEEE. This chain's CDR3 is CASSLGPGEDTQYF. CDR3 bases: TGTGCCAGCAGCTTGGGACCAGGGGAGGATACGCAGTATTTT. The full variable domain, its missing parts supplied by reference TRBV5-6 and TRBJ2-3, is DAGVTQSPTHLIKTRGQQVTLRCSPKSGHDTVSWYQQALGQGPQFIFQYYEEEERQRGNFPDRFSGHQFPNYSSELNVNALLLGDSALYLCASSLGPGEDTQYFGPGTRLTVL.

The chain carries TRBV18 and TRBJ2-5; D ambiguous. This CDR3 comprises 12 residues. Between the trimmed V and J ends, which lost 6 bases and 5 bases, there was a span of 10 bases. CDR1 and CDR2 (germline): KGHSH, LQKENI. The CDR3 DNA reads as TGTGCCAGCTCGACCATAGGGGAGACCCAGTACTTC. Amino acids: CASSTIGETQYF.

The genes are TRBV19 and TRBJ1-4; 9 nucleotides line up with TRBD1. V gave up 6 bases and J gave up 4 bases; unmatched junction bases: 6. CDR1 LNHDA and CDR2 SQIVND come from the germline V gene (reference sequence). The CDR3 has 15 amino acids. In nucleotides, the CDR3 is TGTGCCAGTAGCCCAGGGACAGGGCTTAATGAAAAACTGTTTTTT. The encoded protein is CASSPGTGLNEKLFF.

This clone was detected a few times. The genes are TRBV7-2 and TRBJ1-2, with unresolved D. CDR3 length: 12 amino acids. Trimming left V 3 bases short and J 7 bases short, with 9 bases between. Germline V gene sequence: CDR1 SGHTA, CDR2 FQGNSA. The DNA of the CDR3 is TGTGCCAGCAGCTTTGGAGGGCCTGGCTACACCTTC. It codes for CASSFGGPGYTF.

In DNA, the CDR3 is TGCGCCAGCAGTGCCCCAGGGAGAAGTAATGAAAAACTGTTTTTT. It specifies CASSAPGRSNEKLFF. The J gene is TRBJ1-4, the V gene TRBV10-2, with D possibly matching TRBD1 (5 bases). The germline V gene encodes CDR1 WSHSY and CDR2 SAAADI. V lost 4 bases and J lost 4, with 13 bases in between. This CDR3 comprises 15 residues.

The genes are TRBV28 and TRBJ2-3, with 11 bases that match TRBD2. In germline, CDR1 is MDHEN, CDR2 SYDVKM. The CDR3 is made up of 16 amino acids. The trim removed 6 bases at V and 4 bases at J, leaving 9 bases unmatched. The CDR3 DNA reads as TGTGCCAGCAGGGTCGTAGCGGGAGGGCCATCAGATACGCAGTATTTT. The encoded protein is CASRVVAGGPSDTQYF.

This clone was counted a few times. V gene TRBV28 combines with J gene TRBJ1-1; TRBD1 is a possible D gene (5 bases). V was pared by 4 bases and J by 9 bases, with 15 bases between. Looked up from germline, CDR1 is MDHEN and CDR2 is SYDVKM. The CDR3 extends over 13 amino acids. The CDR3 sequence is CASSSDTGMQAFF. The DNA for the CDR3 is TGTGCCAGCAGTTCGGACACCGGGATGCAAGCTTTCTTT.

CDR3: CASSDLRNYEQYF. CDR3 DNA sequence: TGTGCCAGCAGCGATCTCCGGAACTACGAGCAGTACTTC. The V gene is TRBV11-2, the J gene TRBJ2-7; D uncertain. CDR3 length: 13 amino acids. Germline values: CDR1 SGHAT, CDR2 FQNNGV. The V and J ends lost 5 bases and 3 bases respectively, with 11 bases between them.

In its sample, this clone was seen once. V usage is TRBV7-3 and J usage is TRBJ2-1, with 9 bases matching TRBD1. Germline V gives CDR1 SGHTA, CDR2 FQGTGA. The length of the CDR3 is 16 residues. V lost 4 bases, J lost 1 base, and 5 bases stayed unmatched. This CDR3 reads CASSSTGGASYNEQFF. The CDR3 DNA follows: TGTGCCAGCAGCTCCACAGGGGGCGCTTCCTACAATGAGCAGTTCTTC.

This clone has only a few counts. The chain uses TRBV5-4 and TRBJ2-7, with a possible D match to TRBD1 (6 bases). V shed 4 bases and J shed 2 bases, with 16 bases lying between them. Germline loops: CDR1 SGHNT, CDR2 YYREEE (reference sequence). The CDR3 covers 15 residues. In DNA, the CDR3 is TGTGCCAGCAGCGGGTTACAGGGATTTACCTACGAGCAGTACTTC. Protein: CASSGLQGFTYEQYF.

The table lists this clone with a few counts. The CDR3 nucleotides read TGTGCCAGCAGCTTCGCCTCCTACAATGAGCAGTTCTTC. Translation: CASSFASYNEQFF. The rearrangement links TRBV28 to TRBJ2-1; no definite D call. Trimming left V 6 bases short and J 0 bases short, with 6 bases between. The germline gives CDR1 MDHEN, CDR2 SYDVKM. The CDR3 spans 13 residues. Together with reference TRBV28 and TRBJ2-1, the CDR3 gives the full variable domain: DVKVTQSSRYLVKRTGEKVFLECVQDMDHENMFWYRQDPGLGLRLIYFSYDVKMKEKGDIPEGYSVSREKKERFSLILESASTNQTSMYLCASSFASYNEQFFGPGTRLTVL.